This entry lists 17 T cell receptor beta chains sequenced from one sample in a study of blood T cells in healthy people across ages. Then a second PCR, running about 7 to 11 cycles, was carried out with a sample-barcoded 5' primer and a J-beta primer mix. Via MiXCR, TCRdb re-called the 5' RACE reads, giving one row per CDR3 protein. Here the sample spans hundreds of thousands of distinct CDR3 sequences, roughly 26% being singletons. The sequenced sample was blood. The source is a woman of 80 years or more in good health.

This clonotype came up a few times. The chain is built from TRBV29-1 and TRBJ1-2; TRBD1 might be the D (6 bases). Looked up from germline, CDR1 is SQVTM and CDR2 is ANQGSEA. Trimming took 4 bases from V and 6 from J, leaving 15 bases between them. The CDR3 is 13 residues long. CDR3 DNA sequence: TGCAGCGTTGCTACAGGGTCGGGAAATGGCTACACCTTC. Its protein product is CSVATGSGNGYTF.

This clonotype was picked up many times. The chain joins TRBV27 to TRBJ2-3, with 7 positions matching TRBD1. The CDR3 covers 15 residues. Germline-derived CDR1 and CDR2 are MNHEY and SMNVEV (reference sequence). The V segment lost 6 bases and the J segment 4 bases; nucleotides outside the gene matches: 10. The chain's CDR3 is CASSGQVPMADTQYF. CDR3 bases: TGTGCCAGCAGCGGACAGGTCCCAATGGCAGATACGCAGTATTTT.

This clonotype appeared many times. The chain is built from TRBV15 and TRBJ2-6, with no clear D. Germline CDR1 is LNHNV and CDR2 is YYDKDF (reference sequence). This CDR3 is built from 18 residues. The V end lost 5 bases, the J end lost 4 bases, and 21 bases lay between the germline ends. The CDR3 spells CATSGPQSSATGANVLTF. The CDR3 bases are TGTGCCACCAGCGGTCCCCAATCTTCGGCGACCGGGGCCAACGTCCTGACTTTC.

This clonotype was counted at least ten times. The J gene is TRBJ2-6, the V gene TRBV3-1; no reliable D call. V was clipped by 1 base and J by 2 bases, with 12 bases between them. Looked up from germline, CDR1 is LGHDT and CDR2 is YNNKEL (reference sequence). The length of the CDR3 is 17 residues. Here the CDR3 reads CASSQVTSPTGANVLTF. CDR3 sequence (DNA): TGTGCCAGCAGCCAAGTCACATCCCCGACTGGGGCCAACGTCCTGACTTTC.

This clonotype has only a few counts. The V gene is TRBV4-1, the J gene TRBJ1-5; a possible D gene is TRBD1 (5 bases). Germline V gives CDR1 MGHRA, CDR2 YSYEKL. V was cut by 5 bases and J by 4 bases, with 18 bases left in between. The CDR3 has 16 residues. The CDR3: CASSTTIRDGNQPQHF. The CDR3 bases are TGCGCCAGCAGCACAACGATCCGGGACGGTAATCAGCCCCAGCATTTT.

This clonotype occurred many times. This chain joins TRBV11-2 and TRBJ2-3, with D perhaps being TRBD1 or TRBD2 (5 bases each). In germline, CDR1 is SGHAT, CDR2 FQNNGV. V dropped 5 bases and J dropped 5 bases, with 17 bases sitting between them. The CDR3 loop spans 15 amino acids. The CDR3 loop reads CASSPQGAREDTQYF. The DNA for the CDR3 is TGTGCCAGCAGCCCCCAGGGCGCGAGGGAAGATACGCAGTATTTT.

Only a few counts were recorded for this clonotype. The gene calls are TRBV27 and TRBJ1-2, with 11 bases that match TRBD1. The junction had 7 bases not matched to a gene; V was cut back by 1 base and J by 0 bases. This CDR3 comprises 18 residues. Germline assignment: CDR1 MNHEY and CDR2 SMNVEV (reference sequence). The CDR3 here is CASSLFGQGAIANYGYTF. The CDR3 DNA reads as TGTGCCAGCAGTTTATTCGGACAGGGGGCAATAGCTAACTATGGCTACACCTTC.

Many counts were recorded for this clonotype. The chain employs TRBV7-9 and TRBJ2-6; 12 positions agree with TRBD1. Per the germline V gene, CDR1 is SEHNR and CDR2 is FQNEAQ (reference sequence). The CDR3 covers 17 residues. V was clipped by 4 bases and J by 3 bases; unmatched bases: 4. Here the CDR3 DNA reads TGTGCCAGCAGCTGGGACAGGGGGCGGCGTGGGGCCAACGTCCTGACTTTC. Protein sequence: CASSWDRGRRGANVLTF.

This clonotype showed up just a few times. The J gene is TRBJ2-1, the V gene TRBV2, with 8 bases that match TRBD1. The V gene's germline CDR1 is SNHLY and CDR2 FYNNEI. CDR3 length: 15 amino acids. Trimming took 8 bases from V and 9 from J; bases not matched to a gene: 15. CDR3 sequence reads: CASDGAGGAEGEQFF. The CDR3 nucleotides read TGTGCCAGCGACGGTGCAGGGGGCGCGGAGGGTGAGCAGTTCTTC.

Concerning this clonotype: Sequence at one end of the junction differs from germline and may be a read error. The V and J genes are TRBV4-1 and TRBJ2-3, with 9 bases matching TRBD1. Germline CDR1 is MGHRA and CDR2 is YSYEKL. CDR3 size: 17 residues. As DNA, the CDR3 is TGCGCCAGCAGCCAGGGCGCCGACAGGGGGATCACAGATACGCAGAATTTT. It translates to CASSQGADRGITDTQNF.

V usage is TRBV5-5 and J usage is TRBJ2-2; weak D call: TRBD1 (6 bases). CDR1 is SGHKS, CDR2 YYEKEE, per germline (reference sequence). The CDR3 runs to 19 residues. The V gene lost 2 bases and the J gene lost 2 bases, with 22 bases spanning the gap. The CDR3 sequence: CASSFGQTRTLLNTGELFF. The DNA for the CDR3 is TGTGCCAGCAGCTTCGGACAGACAAGGACCCTATTAAACACCGGGGAGCTGTTTTTT.

The chain joins TRBV6-2 or TRBV6-3 to TRBJ1-2; D is ambiguous. Germline-derived CDR1 and CDR2 are MNHEY and SVGEGT. The CDR3 extends over 13 amino acids. Trimming cost V 2 bases and J 4 bases, with 8 bases left between them. The CDR3 protein is CASSYPLSYGYTF. CDR3 bases: TGTGCCAGCAGTTACCCTTTGTCCTATGGCTACACCTTC.

In this sample, this clonotype turned up many times. The J gene is TRBJ2-7, the V gene TRBV20-1; TRBD2 matches at 9 bases. With 6 bases clipped from V and 7 bases from J, the junction kept 10 bases outside the gene matches. Germline values: CDR1 DFQATT, CDR2 SNEGSKA (reference sequence). The CDR3 has 13 residues. This CDR3 is CSAVAGAREEQYF. The CDR3 DNA is TGCAGTGCAGTAGCGGGGGCGCGGGAGGAGCAGTACTTC.

The chain uses TRBV3-1 and TRBJ2-5; 9 bases map to TRBD2. Looked up from germline, CDR1 is LGHDT and CDR2 is YNNKEL (reference sequence). The V segment lost 3 bases and the J segment 11 bases; nucleotides outside the gene matches: 22. CDR3 length: 18 amino acids. CDR3 amino acids: CASSHRVVGGLANNEQYF. The CDR3 nucleotides read TGTGCCAGCAGCCACCGGGTAGTCGGGGGACTAGCAAACAATGAGCAGTACTTC.

This clonotype was seen more than once but under ten times. The rearrangement links TRBV3-1 to TRBJ1-2; 9 bases align to TRBD1. With V trimmed by 4 bases and J by 8 bases, 14 bases remained unmatched. This CDR3 spans 16 amino acids. Looked up from germline, CDR1 is LGHDT and CDR2 is YNNKEL (reference sequence). CDR3 nucleotides: TGTGCCAGCAGCCTAAACCTCTTGACAGGGGGAATAGGCTACACCTTC. It codes for CASSLNLLTGGIGYTF.

This clonotype was seen ten or more times. This sequence joins TRBV5-1 and TRBJ2-5; 8 bases line up with TRBD1. This CDR3 has 12 amino acids. The J segment lost 3 bases and the V segment lost 5 bases, leaving 0 bases of the junction unmatched. Germline V gene lookup returns CDR1 SGHRS and CDR2 YFSETQ. The DNA of the CDR3 is TGCGCCAGCAGACAGGGGGAAGAGACCCAGTACTTC. Translated: CASRQGEETQYF.

J is TRBJ1-5 and V is TRBV7-9; possible D gene TRBD1, 6 bases. Trimming pared 6 bases from V and 5 bases from J, leaving 14 bases between. CDR3 length: 14 amino acids. Germline CDR1 is SEHNR and CDR2 is FQNEAQ (reference sequence). CDR3 amino acids: CASRLQGSDQPQHF. The CDR3 DNA is TGTGCCAGCAGGTTACAGGGTTCGGATCAGCCCCAGCATTTT.